What follows is one T cell receptor (beta chain) and its context. Original handling: Amplified reference gene primers provided the basis for estimating nucleated cell counts. Here immunoSEQ multiplex PCR was the method, and the copy in TCRdb shows in-frame clones only, minus some. The V and J calls and clone size are taken from that table; D and trimming were inferred from the DNA. Of around 40,000 clones in the sample, around 83% were seen once. This sample is drawn from a study of blood T cell repertoires in COVID-19. Study context: The United States, Italy and Spain provided the acute and convalescent COVID-19 samples. In each case, the material was cDNA or gDNA derived from T cells, B-cell-depleted T cells, or PBMCs.

V lost 1 base and J lost 5, with 9 bases in between. The germline V gene encodes CDR1 MNHNS and CDR2 SASEGT. The CDR3 totals 15 residues. Source material: peripheral blood. This receptor was obtained from a woman older than 75 with active or convalescent COVID-19. J is TRBJ1-6 and V is TRBV6-1; a weak D match, TRBD1 (5 bases). The CDR3 protein is CASSEDGRDNSPLHF. DNA for the CDR3: TGTGCCAGCAGTGAAGACGGCAGGGATAATTCACCCCTCCACTTT.